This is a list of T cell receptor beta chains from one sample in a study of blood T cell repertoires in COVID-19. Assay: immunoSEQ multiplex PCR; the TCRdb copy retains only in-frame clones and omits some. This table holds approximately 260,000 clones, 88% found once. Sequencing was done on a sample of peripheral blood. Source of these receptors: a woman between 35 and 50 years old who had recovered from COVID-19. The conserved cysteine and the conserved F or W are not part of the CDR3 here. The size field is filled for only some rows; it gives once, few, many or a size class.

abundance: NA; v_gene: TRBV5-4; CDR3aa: ASSHQYTGELF
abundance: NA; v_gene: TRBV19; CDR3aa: ASSGQQAEAF
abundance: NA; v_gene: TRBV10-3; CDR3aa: AIRGRQGENYGYT
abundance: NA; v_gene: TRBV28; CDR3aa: ASRVYGEQY
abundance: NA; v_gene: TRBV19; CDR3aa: ASSIVPKGAYEQY
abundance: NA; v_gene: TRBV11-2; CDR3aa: ASSLEASGHYEQY
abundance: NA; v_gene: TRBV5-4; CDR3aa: ASSPGGDRAGYGYT
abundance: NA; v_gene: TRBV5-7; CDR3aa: ASSLAGGSGNTIY
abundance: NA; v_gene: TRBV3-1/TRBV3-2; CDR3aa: ASSHWDSALTQY
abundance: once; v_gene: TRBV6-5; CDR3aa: ASSTSGAGEQY
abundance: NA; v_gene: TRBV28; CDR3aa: ASRRGQGYTNYGYT
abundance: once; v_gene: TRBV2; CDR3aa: ASSPRTGNNEQF
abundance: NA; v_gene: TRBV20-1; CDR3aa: SASARGSYNEQF
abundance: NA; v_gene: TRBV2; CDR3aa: ASRGALTGELF
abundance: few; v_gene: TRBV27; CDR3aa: ASGRTATSLSYGYT
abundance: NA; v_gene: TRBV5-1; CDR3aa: ASSFLNGQGTDTQY
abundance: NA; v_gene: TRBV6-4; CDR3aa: ASSDQGFNQPQH
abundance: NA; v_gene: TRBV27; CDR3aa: ASSLYQGPTYEQY
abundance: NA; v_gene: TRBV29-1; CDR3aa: SVRLGQGGTEAF
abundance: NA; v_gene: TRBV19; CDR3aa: ASSIDGRWEQY
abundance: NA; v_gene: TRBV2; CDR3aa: ASSVEFAGGNSPLH
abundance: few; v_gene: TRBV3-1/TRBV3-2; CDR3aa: ASSQEGGEQY
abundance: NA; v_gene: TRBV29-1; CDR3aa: SVLSGGNWETQY
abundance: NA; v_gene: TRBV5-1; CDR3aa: ASSLQTGGRSNEKLF
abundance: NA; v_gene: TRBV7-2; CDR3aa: ASSFSGGPQETQY
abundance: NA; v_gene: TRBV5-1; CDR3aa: ASSLELAGGPYNEQF
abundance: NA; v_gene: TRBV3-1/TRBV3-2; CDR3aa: ASSQDGTSGRRADTQY
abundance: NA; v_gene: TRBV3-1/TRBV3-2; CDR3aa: ASSQDRRSTDTQY
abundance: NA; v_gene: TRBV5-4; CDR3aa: ASSLDRAEANYGYT
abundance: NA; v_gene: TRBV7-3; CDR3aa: ASSLTAGKPGELF
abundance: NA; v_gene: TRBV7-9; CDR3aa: ASSYGTSINEQY
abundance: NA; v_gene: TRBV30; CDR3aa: AWRDRGLTDTQY
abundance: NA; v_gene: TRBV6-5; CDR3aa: ASSYGGATNEKLF
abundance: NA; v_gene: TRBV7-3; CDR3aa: ASSAGVRAEQY
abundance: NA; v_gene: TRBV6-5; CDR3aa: ASSWTAYNSPLH
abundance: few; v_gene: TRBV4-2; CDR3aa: ASSQDGQFSNQPQH
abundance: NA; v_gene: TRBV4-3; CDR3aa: ASSQGPGTGDEKLF
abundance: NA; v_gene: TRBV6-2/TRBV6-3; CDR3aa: ASSSMGVSSAGANVLT
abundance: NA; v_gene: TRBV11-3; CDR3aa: ASSLEGDSHYGYT
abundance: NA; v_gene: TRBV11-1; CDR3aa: ASSRAYEQY
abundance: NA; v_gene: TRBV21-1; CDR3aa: ASSTQTGTGYT